This TCR beta chain was sequenced in a study of beta chain features in type 1 diabetes listed by TCRdb under 2018. For the wider study: Mean age, gender distribution, total cell number and subset yield did not differ between patients and healthy donors. A total of roughly 100 million sorted cells were examined across all samples, and RNA yield correlated strongly with the number of cells per subset. In the study, recently diagnosed type 1 diabetes patients and matched healthy donors were compared on the TCRB repertoires of their sorted circulating CD4+ T cell subsets. Regulatory and stem cell-like memory subsets were obtained from only 8 patients and roughly eight healthy donors, while naive and central memory subsets were obtained from all 28 donors.

A remark on this clone: Its antigen specificity is not known. Base qualities are not at hand, and no much larger clone is one base apart.

The CDR3 measures 15 amino acids from cysteine to phenylalanine. Of all the DNA, just the CDR3 is kept, 45 bases in frame from base 1. The germline V gene (reference sequence) specifies SEHNR as CDR1 and FQNEAQ as CDR2. V was cut back by 5 bases and J by 5 bases, leaving a gap of 16 bases between them. The paper's findings and limits, for the study overall: PCR may preferentially amplify shorter templates, but because patient and control samples were amplified and corrected together, any resulting skew would affect both groups equally. In all four CD4+ subsets, TCRB CDR3 length was moderately but significantly shorter in type 1 diabetes patients. Only small numbers of individuals were included in the HLA sub-analyses, which left unresolved whether HLA type had any influence on TCRB rearrangement. Naive, central memory and regulatory TCRB repertoires appeared to be more similar among patients than among healthy donors. Because cDNA was sequenced instead of genomic DNA, activated cells with high expression could be over-represented, although the groups did not differ in activation or CD3 levels. At VDJ recombination sites, type 1 diabetes patients had fewer insertions and more deleted nucleotides, which implies abnormalities in thymic rearrangement.

Each donor gave one peripheral blood draw, averaging approximately 120 mL, which was collected into heparinised tubes. A BD FACSAria II and a panel including CD45RO, CCR7, CD25, CD127, CD95 and CD27 were used to sort naive, central memory, regulatory and stem cell-like memory CD4+ T cells. Every sorted population had a purity above 98%. PBMCs were isolated right away by Lymphoprep density gradient centrifugation and were stained directly, without culture. Samples were stained and sorted in pairs, with one healthy donor and one patient per experiment, so that batch effects were minimized. The entire amount of isolated RNA was reverse transcribed using the High Capacity cDNA Reverse Transcription Kit, so the sequenced TCRB transcripts were expressed ones. Naive, central memory and regulatory T cell samples underwent deep immunoSEQ sequencing, averaging roughly 3.4 million total reads per sample. Sorted cells were lysed in RLT buffer, and RNA was extracted using DNase-treated RNeasy Micro or Mini kits according to cell number. Each cell subset was processed separately to prevent cross-contamination, with patient and healthy donor samples processed together. TCRB sequences were amplified from cDNA with the immunoSEQ multiplex PCR, producing 87-bp fragments spanning the CDR3 region. Sequencing of the amplicons was done on the Illumina HiSeq platform. The source study handled its data this way. Synthetic template baselines were used to correct PCR bias computationally, reads within Hamming distance 2 were collapsed together, and singletons that could not be merged were discarded. Reads were aligned against IMGT to assign V, D and J genes, CDR3 length and insertions or deletions at six rearrangement sites. Within each subset, clonotype counts were normalized to the number of sorted cells before true diversity and Gini coefficients were calculated with the tcR R package. The overlap coefficient, calculated on TCRB nucleotide sequences, was used to measure repertoire sharing. Out-of-frame TCRB sequences from naive cells were analyzed as a proxy for the pre-selection repertoire. This immuneACCESS table, as held by TCRdb, lists in-frame sequences with V and J called but not all clones. Of the missing ones, under half trace to an unresolved V gene in checked studies; the others have no known cause. For V, J and clone size, that table is used; D and trimming come from the DNA. This sample holds about 250,000 clones; about 14% were observed only once. The ten biggest clones cover around 0.025% of the sample.

This receptor was identified in a woman between 40 and 50 years old in good health. The sample was naive CD4+ T cells from blood. The cell subset or site label corresponds to: true naive CD4+ T cells. The chain is made from TRBV7-9 and TRBJ2-1; TRBD1 is possibly the D segment (6 matching bases). Read as DNA, the sequence is TGTGCCAGCAGCCAGGGCTGGGGGCTCGACAATGAGCAGTTCTTC. The translation is CASSQGWGLDNEQFF.